The 18 T cell receptor beta chains below come from one sample, sequenced in a study of vaccination and CD4 T cells after COVID-19. Sample treatment: approximately 9-day PBMC culture with coronavirus spike peptide pools or control peptides (ViraFEST assay). CD4+ T cells that had been cultured provided DNA sequenced with the Oncomine TCR Beta short-read assay. One entry per CDR3 protein, called by TCRdb with MiXCR from the PCR reads. The sample has 22,000 or so distinct CDR3 sequences, about 45% seen once. No antigen has been identified for these receptors. Sequencing was done on a sample of CD4+ T cells from blood, cultured in vitro. The receptors were sampled from a human donor who had recovered from COVID-19.

The chain links TRBV30 to TRBJ2-7; TRBD2 matches 10 bases. Trimming removed 3 bases from V and 6 bases from J; junction bases left unmatched: 8. Germline loops: CDR1 GTSNPN, CDR2 SVGIG (reference sequence). CDR3 length: 14 amino acids. CDR3 sequence (DNA): TGTGCCTGGAGACTAGCGGGGACAATGTTCGAGCAGTACTTC. It codes for CAWRLAGTMFEQYF.

The gene calls are TRBV27 and TRBJ1-6; a possible D gene is TRBD1 (5 bases). Germline loops: CDR1 MNHEY, CDR2 SMNVEV (reference sequence). This CDR3 has 15 residues. V lost 6 bases to trimming and J lost 9 bases, with 18 bases between them. The CDR3 DNA reads as TGTGCCAGCAGAATCGACCAGGGAGTCGGTTCACCCCTCCACTTT. Translated: CASRIDQGVGSPLHF.

The rearrangement links TRBV12-3 or TRBV12-4 to TRBJ1-5; 7 positions match TRBD1. The CDR3 extends over 15 amino acids. Losses at the gene ends were 5 bases for V and 6 bases for J; bases not matched to a gene: 10. Here the CDR3 reads CASSLTPDRVQPQHF. In nucleotides, the CDR3 is TGTGCCAGCAGTCTCACTCCTGACAGGGTTCAGCCCCAGCATTTT.

The chain couples TRBV7-2 to TRBJ1-5; possibly TRBD1 for D (5 bases). Trimming took 4 bases from V and 4 from J, leaving 8 bases between them. This CDR3 comprises 13 residues. Germline CDR1 and CDR2: SGHTA and FQGNSA. The CDR3 reads CASSWGPNQPQHF. The CDR3 DNA reads as TGTGCCAGCAGCTGGGGCCCTAATCAGCCCCAGCATTTT.

This clonotype was observed a few times. The genes are TRBV4-1 and TRBJ2-5; 13 bases are a match to TRBD2. V gave up 2 bases and J gave up 4 bases; unmatched junction bases: 10. This CDR3 comprises 18 residues. In germline, CDR1 is MGHRA, CDR2 YSYEKL. DNA of the CDR3: TGCGCCAGCAGCCAAACCAACATGGGACTAGCGGGGCGAGAGACCCAGTACTTC. Protein sequence: CASSQTNMGLAGRETQYF.

The chain employs TRBV7-2 and TRBJ1-1; a possible D gene is TRBD1 (5 bases). Germline V gene sequence: CDR1 SGHTA, CDR2 FQGNSA. Between the trimmed V and J ends, which lost 8 bases and 0 bases, there was a span of 13 bases. CDR3 length equals 14 residues. The CDR3: CASHPTAMNTEAFF. CDR3 nucleotide sequence: TGTGCCAGCCATCCGACAGCCATGAACACTGAAGCTTTCTTT.

This clonotype was seen a handful of times. The chain links TRBV20-1 to TRBJ2-4; TRBD2 matches 8 bases. The germline gives CDR1 DFQATT, CDR2 SNEGSKA (reference sequence). The CDR3 has 16 amino acids. The J segment lost 0 bases and the V segment lost 3 bases, leaving 7 bases of the junction unmatched. The CDR3 DNA is TGCAGTGCTAGGGGGGTAGCGGGGATAGCCAAAAACATTCAGTACTTC. It encodes CSARGVAGIAKNIQYF.

The chain employs TRBV3-1 and TRBJ2-3; the D is unclear. Germline V gives CDR1 LGHDT, CDR2 YNNKEL (reference sequence). V gave up 1 base and J gave up 5 bases, with 1 base separating them. This CDR3 has 11 amino acids. The CDR3 region is CASSQVDTQYF. The CDR3, as DNA: TGTGCCAGCAGCCAAGTAGATACGCAGTATTTT.

The J gene is TRBJ2-2, the V gene TRBV19, with D tentatively TRBD1 (6 bases). Germline values: CDR1 LNHDA, CDR2 SQIVND (reference sequence). The CDR3 has 13 amino acids. Trimming left V 7 bases short and J 3 bases short, with 9 bases between. The CDR3 spells CASNRADTGELFF. DNA of the CDR3: TGTGCCAGTAACAGGGCCGACACCGGGGAGCTGTTTTTT.

This rearrangement joins TRBV7-2 to TRBJ2-3; the D is unclear. V was pared by 2 bases and J by 4 bases, with 13 bases between. The CDR3 has 15 amino acids. The germline V gene encodes CDR1 SGHTA and CDR2 FQGNSA. CDR3 protein: CASSLRRVGADTQYF. CDR3 nucleotide sequence: TGTGCCAGCAGCTTACGTCGGGTTGGGGCAGATACGCAGTATTTT.

J is TRBJ1-6 and V is TRBV5-1; D is uncertain. The germline V and J ends were trimmed by 0 bases and 1 base, with 2 bases remaining between them. The CDR3 covers 14 residues. Germline CDR1 SGHRS, CDR2 YFSETQ. This chain's CDR3 is CASSLGSYNSPLHF. The CDR3 coding sequence is TGCGCCAGCAGCTTGGGATCCTATAATTCACCCCTCCACTTT.

The V call is TRBV29-1, the J call TRBJ1-4; D unclear. V was shortened by 4 bases and J by 7 bases, with 13 bases between the two germline ends. This CDR3 comprises 13 residues. The germline gives CDR1 SQVTM, CDR2 ANQGSEA. The CDR3 nucleotides are TGCAGCGTTGCCGTACGGGGTGGTGAAAAACTGTTTTTT. Translation gives CSVAVRGGEKLFF.

This clonotype occurred a few times. This sequence joins TRBV15 and TRBJ2-2; the D is unclear. CDR3 length: 16 residues. V dropped 0 bases and J dropped 5 bases, with 13 bases sitting between them. CDR1 is LNHNV and CDR2 is YYDKDF in the germline V gene (reference sequence). CDR3 sequence: CATSRDLPGLTGELFF. The CDR3 DNA reads as TGTGCCACCAGCAGAGATCTTCCCGGGTTGACCGGGGAGCTGTTTTTT.

In this sample, this clonotype turned up a few times. The chain employs TRBV28 and TRBJ1-5, with 8 bases aligning to TRBD1. The CDR3 has 13 amino acids. The J segment lost 7 bases and the V segment lost 9 bases, leaving 8 bases of the junction unmatched. Germline CDR1 is MDHEN and CDR2 is SYDVKM. This CDR3 reads CASAQGAGQPQHF. The CDR3, as DNA: TGTGCCAGTGCCCAGGGGGCAGGACAGCCCCAGCATTTT.

This chain uses TRBV5-1 with TRBJ2-3; D unresolved. Trimming removed 1 base from V and 2 bases from J, with 8 bases in between. Germline CDR1 is SGHRS and CDR2 is YFSETQ. This CDR3 is 14 amino acids long. CDR3 in DNA: TGCGCCAGCAGCTTGATCGCCGCCACAGATACGCAGTATTTT. As protein: CASSLIAATDTQYF.

This clonotype was seen more than once but under ten times. This chain joins TRBV7-6 and TRBJ1-1, with 7 bases fitting TRBD1. The length of the CDR3 is 14 residues. CDR1 is SGHVS, CDR2 FNYEAQ, per germline. Germline trimming cut 5 bases from V and 4 bases from J; bases unmatched to any gene: 7. Here the CDR3 DNA reads TGTGCCAGCAGCCCCAGACAGGGTGGCACTGAAGCTTTCTTT. Amino acid sequence: CASSPRQGGTEAFF. Supplemented by reference TRBV7-6 and TRBJ1-1, the full variable domain reads GAGVSQSPRYKVTKRGQDVALRCDPISGHVSLYWYRQALGQGPEFLTYFNYEAQQDKSGLPNDRFSAERPEGSISTLTIQRTEQRDSAMYRCASSPRQGGTEAFFGQGTRLTVV.

The CDR3, as DNA: TGTGCCAGCACGGGACAGGGGACTAGCGGGATATCTCCGTACTTC. Protein product: CASTGQGTSGISPYF. The gene calls are TRBV2 and TRBJ2-7; the match to TRBD2 covers 13 bases. The ends lost 7 bases at V and 12 bases at J; junction bases unmatched: 15. Germline CDR1 is SNHLY and CDR2 is FYNNEI. This CDR3 is 15 amino acids long.

This clonotype was seen more than once but under ten times. The rearrangement uses TRBV20-1 and TRBJ2-3; 7 bases line up with TRBD2. The CDR3 is made up of 17 amino acids. With 1 base clipped from V and 1 base from J, the junction kept 11 bases outside the gene matches. The germline CDR1 and CDR2 sequences are DFQATT and SNEGSKA (reference sequence). The CDR3 sequence: CSARAPSGRGGTDTQYF. DNA for the CDR3: TGCAGTGCTAGAGCTCCTTCAGGTCGGGGGGGCACAGATACGCAGTATTTT.